A selection of T cell receptor beta chains follows, all from one sample in a study of blood T cell repertoires in COVID-19. Produced via immunoSEQ multiplex PCR; TCRdb's table is partial and in-frame only. The table lists some 700,000 clones, more than 80% of them singletons. Sequenced: peripheral blood. These receptors all come from a young woman with acute or convalescent COVID-19. Both conserved end residues are part of each CDR3. D genes are given only for firm matches. Expanded clones are given a class, and other clones once, few, many or no size at all.

TRBJ2-1	.	.	TRBV29-1	CSVEGGNGNEQFF	TGCAGCGTTGAAGGAGGTAATGGGAATGAGCAGTTCTTC
TRBJ2-7	TRBD1	.	TRBV27	CASSSPGTGTYEQYF	TGTGCCAGCAGTTCACCCGGGACAGGGACCTACGAGCAGTACTTC
TRBJ1-1	.	.	TRBV12-3/TRBV12-4	CASSPQGSEAFF	TGTGCCAGTTCACCTCAGGGGAGTGAAGCTTTCTTT
TRBJ1-5	.	.	TRBV5-6	CASSLRRPGPLIQPQHF	TGTGCCAGCAGCTTGAGAAGGCCAGGCCCCCTCATTCAGCCCCAGCATTTT
TRBJ2-1	TRBD2	once	TRBV7-9	CASSLITSGGAAQFF	TGTGCCAGCAGCTTAATTACTAGCGGGGGGGCGGCGCAGTTCTTC
TRBJ2-2	.	.	TRBV2	CASSEARNTGELFF	TGTGCCAGCAGTGAAGCGAGGAACACCGGGGAGCTGTTTTTT
TRBJ2-3	.	.	TRBV7-2	CASSSSGTIPDTQYF	TGTGCCAGCAGCTCCTCCGGGACAATCCCAGATACGCAGTATTTT
TRBJ1-5	TRBD1	.	TRBV6-5	CASSPRGANQPQHF	TGTGCCAGCAGTCCCAGGGGGGCTAATCAGCCCCAGCATTTT
TRBJ2-7	TRBD1	.	TRBV5-1	CASRAGQGTYEQYF	TGCGCCAGCAGGGCGGGACAGGGAACCTACGAGCAGTACTTC
TRBJ2-1	.	.	TRBV6-5	CASSPGQVNEQFF	TGTGCCAGCAGTCCGGGACAAGTCAATGAGCAGTTCTTC
TRBJ2-3	.	.	TRBV30	CAWSEGGGPLTDTQYF	TGTGCCTGGAGTGAAGGGGGGGGGCCCCTCACAGATACGCAGTATTTT
TRBJ1-5	.	.	TRBV7-9	CASSLGRRINQPQHF	TGTGCCAGCAGCTTAGGTCGGCGGATCAATCAGCCCCAGCATTTT
TRBJ1-6	.	once	TRBV4-1	CASSQTFGALHF	TGCGCCAGCAGCCAAACTTTTGGAGCCCTCCACTTT
TRBJ2-7	.	.	TRBV29-1	CSVEIGQGNYEQYF	TGCAGCGTTGAAATCGGGCAGGGAAATTACGAGCAGTACTTC
TRBJ1-1	TRBD1	once	TRBV27	CASRGTANTEAFF	TGTGCCAGCAGAGGGACAGCGAACACTGAAGCTTTCTTT
TRBJ1-5	.	.	TRBV6-1	CASSEGFGSGDQPQHF	TGTGCCAGCAGTGAAGGGTTTGGGAGCGGTGATCAGCCCCAGCATTTT
TRBJ2-1	.	once	TRBV21-1	CASSKGLGGPLHNEQFF	TGTGCCAGCAGCAAAGGCCTCGGGGGGCCCCTTCACAATGAGCAGTTCTTC
TRBJ1-1	.	.	TRBV20-1	CSASEQLLMNTEAFF	TGCAGTGCTAGTGAACAGCTACTCATGAACACTGAAGCTTTCTTT
TRBJ1-3	TRBD1	once	TRBV5-1	CASSWTGDGNTIYF	TGCGCCAGCAGCTGGACAGGGGATGGAAACACCATATATTTT
TRBJ2-7	TRBD2	.	TRBV4-2	CASSQRRGGLYEQYF	TGTGCCAGCAGCCAGCGCCGGGGGGGCCTCTACGAGCAGTACTTC
TRBJ2-7	.	.	TRBV5-5	CASSLVSSYEQYF	TGTGCCAGCAGCTTGGTGTCGTCCTACGAGCAGTACTTC
TRBJ1-2	TRBD1	.	TRBV19	CASTPTGAGYTF	TGTGCCAGTACCCCGACAGGGGCGGGCTACACCTTC
TRBJ1-2	.	few	TRBV20-1	CSAYNNYGYTF	TGCAGTGCTTACAATAACTATGGCTACACCTTC
TRBJ1-1	TRBD1	.	TRBV19	CASILTGGYEAFF	TGTGCCAGTATTCTGACAGGGGGCTACGAAGCTTTCTTT
TRBJ2-1	.	.	TRBV5-1	CASSFGNGHNEQFF	TGCGCCAGCAGCTTCGGGAATGGGCACAATGAGCAGTTCTTC
TRBJ2-7	TRBD2	.	TRBV10-3	CAISVSGGHYEQYF	TGTGCCATCAGCGTTAGCGGGGGCCACTACGAGCAGTACTTC
TRBJ2-3	TRBD1	.	TRBV6-6	CASSYEDRGLFDTQYF	TGTGCCAGCAGTTACGAGGACAGGGGTCTGTTCGATACGCAGTATTTT
TRBJ1-2	TRBD1	.	TRBV6-5	CASSYSTGGSNYGYTF	TGTGCCAGCAGTTACTCAACAGGGGGTAGTAACTATGGCTACACCTTC
TRBJ2-7	.	.	TRBV7-2	CASSLVSGYEQYF	TGTGCCAGCAGCTTAGTTTCGGGATACGAGCAGTACTTC
TRBJ1-6	.	few	TRBV7-2	CASSTRGREWNSPLHF	TGTGCCAGCAGCACCCGGGGTCGCGAGTGGAATTCACCCCTCCACTTT
TRBJ1-4	TRBD1	.	TRBV30	CAWSGWTGNSEGEKLFF	TGTGCCTGGAGTGGATGGACAGGGAACTCTGAAGGTGAAAAACTGTTTTTT
TRBJ2-3	TRBD2	.	TRBV11-2	CASSRGLAGYTQYF	TGTGCCAGCAGCAGGGGACTAGCGGGTTATACGCAGTATTTT
TRBJ2-4	TRBD1	.	TRBV5-1	CASSSLRDSADIQYF	TGCGCCAGCAGCTCGCTTAGGGACAGTGCCGACATTCAGTACTTC
TRBJ2-7	.	.	TRBV5-1	CASSLLQGGNEQYF	TGCGCCAGCAGCTTACTACAGGGGGGGAACGAGCAGTACTTC
TRBJ2-3	TRBD2	.	TRBV14	CASSQRGGMFSDTQYF	TGTGCCAGCAGCCAACGGGGGGGGATGTTCTCAGATACGCAGTATTTT
TRBJ1-5	TRBD1	.	TRBV19	CASSRTGRPYSNQPQHF	TGTGCCAGTAGTAGGACAGGGCGGCCTTATAGCAATCAGCCCCAGCATTTT
TRBJ2-3	TRBD2	once	TRBV11-3	CASTPFRGGIADTQYF	TGTGCCAGCACCCCGTTCCGCGGGGGGATCGCAGATACGCAGTATTTT
TRBJ2-3	.	.	TRBV5-1	CASSLTPAGTDTQYF	TGCGCCAGCAGCTTGACCCCGGCCGGGACAGATACGCAGTATTTT
TRBJ2-2	.	.	TRBV19	CASSIVKASGELFF	TGTGCCAGTAGTATAGTGAAAGCGTCCGGGGAGCTGTTTTTT
TRBJ1-2	TRBD1	.	TRBV28	CASSTGQVANYGYTF	TGTGCCAGCAGTACTGGACAGGTAGCTAACTATGGCTACACCTTC
TRBJ1-1	.	.	TRBV9	CASSVVRGSTEAFF	TGTGCCAGCAGCGTAGTTCGGGGTAGCACTGAAGCTTTCTTT
TRBJ2-7	TRBD1	.	TRBV30	CAWSGWGQGYEQYF	TGTGCCTGGAGTGGGTGGGGACAGGGATACGAGCAGTACTTC
TRBJ2-7	TRBD1	.	TRBV11-2	CASSPGQAYEQYF	TGTGCCAGCAGCCCAGGACAGGCCTACGAGCAGTACTTC
TRBJ1-6	TRBD1	.	TRBV6-5	CASSYFGTDNSPLHF	TGTGCCAGCAGTTACTTCGGGACAGATAATTCACCCCTCCACTTT
TRBJ1-2	TRBD1	.	TRBV6-5	CASSRDRGGGYTF	TGTGCCAGCAGCCGGGACAGGGGGGGTGGCTACACCTTC
TRBJ1-2	TRBD1	once	TRBV2	CASSLDRRNYGYTF	TGTGCCAGCAGTCTGGACAGGCGCAACTATGGCTACACCTTC
TRBJ1-5	TRBD1	once	TRBV2	CASSEGQSNQPQHF	TGTGCCAGCAGTGAGGGACAGAGCAATCAGCCCCAGCATTTT
TRBJ2-3	TRBD2	.	TRBV5-6	CASSLVERGPVGDTQYF	TGTGCCAGCAGCTTGGTAGAGCGGGGTCCTGTGGGAGATACGCAGTATTTT